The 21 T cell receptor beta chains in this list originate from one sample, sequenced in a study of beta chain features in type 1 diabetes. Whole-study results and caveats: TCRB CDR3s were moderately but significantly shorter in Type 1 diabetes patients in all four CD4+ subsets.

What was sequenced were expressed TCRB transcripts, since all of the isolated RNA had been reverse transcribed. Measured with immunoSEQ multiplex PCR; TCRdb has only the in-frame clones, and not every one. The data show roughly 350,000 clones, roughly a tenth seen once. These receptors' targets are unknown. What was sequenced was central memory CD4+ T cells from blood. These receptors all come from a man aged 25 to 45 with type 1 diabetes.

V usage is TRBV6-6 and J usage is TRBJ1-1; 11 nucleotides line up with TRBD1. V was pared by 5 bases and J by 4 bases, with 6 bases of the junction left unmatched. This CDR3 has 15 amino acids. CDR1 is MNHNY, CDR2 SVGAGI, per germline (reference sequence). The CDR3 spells CASSHTGTGGTEAFF. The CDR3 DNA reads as TGTGCCAGCAGTCATACAGGGACAGGGGGCACTGAAGCTTTCTTT.

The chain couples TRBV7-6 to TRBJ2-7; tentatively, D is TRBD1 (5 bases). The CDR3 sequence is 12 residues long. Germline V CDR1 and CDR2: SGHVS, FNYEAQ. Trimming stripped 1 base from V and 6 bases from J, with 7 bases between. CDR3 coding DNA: TGTGCCAGCAGCTTAGTGACAGCCGAGCAGTACTTC. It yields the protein CASSLVTAEQYF.

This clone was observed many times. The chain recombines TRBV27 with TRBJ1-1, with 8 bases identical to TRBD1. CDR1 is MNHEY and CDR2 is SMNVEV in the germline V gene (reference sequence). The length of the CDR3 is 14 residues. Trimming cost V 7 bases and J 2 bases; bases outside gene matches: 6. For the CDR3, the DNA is TGTGCCAGCACTTGGGACAGGTACAACACTGAAGCTTTCTTT. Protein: CASTWDRYNTEAFF.

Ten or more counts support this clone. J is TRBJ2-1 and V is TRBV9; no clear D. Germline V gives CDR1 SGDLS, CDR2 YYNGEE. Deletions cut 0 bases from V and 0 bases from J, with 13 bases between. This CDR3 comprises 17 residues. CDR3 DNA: TGTGCCAGCAGCGTAGTCGACTTCTCGAGCTCCTACAATGAGCAGTTCTTC. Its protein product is CASSVVDFSSSYNEQFF.

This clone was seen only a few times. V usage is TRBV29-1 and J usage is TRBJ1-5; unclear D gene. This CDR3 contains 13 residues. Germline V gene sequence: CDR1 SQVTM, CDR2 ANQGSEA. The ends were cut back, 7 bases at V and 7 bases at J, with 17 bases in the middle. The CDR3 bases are TGCAGCGCCCAAAGCACTGGGAACCAGCCCCAGCATTTT. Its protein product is CSAQSTGNQPQHF.

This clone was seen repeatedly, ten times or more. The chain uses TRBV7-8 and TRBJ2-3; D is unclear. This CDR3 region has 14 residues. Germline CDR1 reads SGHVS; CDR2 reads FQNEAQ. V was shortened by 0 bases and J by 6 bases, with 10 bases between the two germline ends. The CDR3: CASSLATSKDTQYF. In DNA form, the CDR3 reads TGTGCCAGCAGCTTAGCGACCTCTAAGGATACGCAGTATTTT.

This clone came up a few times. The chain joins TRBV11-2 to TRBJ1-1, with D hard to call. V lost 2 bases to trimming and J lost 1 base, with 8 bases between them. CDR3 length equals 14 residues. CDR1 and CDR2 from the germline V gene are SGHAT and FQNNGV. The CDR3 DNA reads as TGTGCCAGCAGCTTAATGTCGGCGAACACTGAAGCTTTCTTT. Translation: CASSLMSANTEAFF.

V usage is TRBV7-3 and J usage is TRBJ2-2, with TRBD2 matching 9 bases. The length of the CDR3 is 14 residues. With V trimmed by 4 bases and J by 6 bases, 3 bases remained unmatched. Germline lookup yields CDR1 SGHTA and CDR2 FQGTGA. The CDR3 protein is CASSSSGISGELFF. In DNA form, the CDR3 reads TGTGCCAGCAGCTCTAGCGGGATTTCCGGGGAGCTGTTTTTT.

CDR3 nucleotides: TGCAGCGTCGAGGACAGCAAAAGTCGAGAGCAGTACTTC. Translation gives CSVEDSKSREQYF. This chain joins TRBV29-1 and TRBJ2-7; D is perhaps TRBD1 (6 bases). This CDR3 is 13 amino acids long. CDR1 is SQVTM, CDR2 ANQGSEA, per germline. Trimming removed 6 bases from V and 7 bases from J, with 19 bases in between.

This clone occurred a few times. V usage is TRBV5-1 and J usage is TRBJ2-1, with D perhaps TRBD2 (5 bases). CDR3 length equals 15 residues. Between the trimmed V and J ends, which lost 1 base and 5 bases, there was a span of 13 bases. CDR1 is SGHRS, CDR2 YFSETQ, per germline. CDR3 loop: CASSLLYEGNNEQFF. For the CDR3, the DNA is TGCGCCAGCAGCTTGTTGTATGAGGGAAACAATGAGCAGTTCTTC.

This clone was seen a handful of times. The CDR3 reads CASSANTVSSYEQYF. CDR3 in DNA: TGCGCCAGCAGCGCCAACACAGTTTCCTCCTACGAGCAGTACTTC. The V and J genes are TRBV5-1 and TRBJ2-7; D is unclear. The V and J ends lost 4 bases and 0 bases respectively, with 14 bases between them. The CDR3 consists of 15 residues. Per the germline V gene, CDR1 is SGHRS and CDR2 is YFSETQ.

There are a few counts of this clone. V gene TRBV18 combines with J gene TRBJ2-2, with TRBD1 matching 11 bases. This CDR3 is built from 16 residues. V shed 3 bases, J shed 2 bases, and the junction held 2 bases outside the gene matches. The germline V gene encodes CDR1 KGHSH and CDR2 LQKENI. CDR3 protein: CASSPRTGGNTGELFF. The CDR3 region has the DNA TGTGCCAGCTCACCGCGGACAGGGGGCAACACCGGGGAGCTGTTTTTT.

The CDR3 sequence is CASNQGQHTDTQYF. CDR3 bases: TGTGCCAGCAACCAGGGACAGCACACAGATACGCAGTATTTT. The rearrangement links TRBV6-1 to TRBJ2-3; 7 positions match TRBD1. The CDR3 has 14 residues. J gave up 2 bases and V 7 bases, and 6 bases lay outside the gene matches. CDR1 MNHNS and CDR2 SASEGT come from the germline V gene.

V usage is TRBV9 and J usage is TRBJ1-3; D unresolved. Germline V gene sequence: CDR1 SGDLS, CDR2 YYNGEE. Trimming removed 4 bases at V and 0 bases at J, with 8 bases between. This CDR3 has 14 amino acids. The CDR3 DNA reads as TGTGCCAGCAGCTCTCGGGTCTCTGGAAACACCATATATTTT. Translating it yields CASSSRVSGNTIYF.

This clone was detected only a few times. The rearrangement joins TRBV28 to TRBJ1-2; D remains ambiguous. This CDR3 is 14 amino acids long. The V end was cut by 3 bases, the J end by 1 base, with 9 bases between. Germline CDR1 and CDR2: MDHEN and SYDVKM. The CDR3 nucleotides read TGTGCCAGCAGTTTGCCAGTTAGTAACTATGGCTACACCTTC. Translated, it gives CASSLPVSNYGYTF.

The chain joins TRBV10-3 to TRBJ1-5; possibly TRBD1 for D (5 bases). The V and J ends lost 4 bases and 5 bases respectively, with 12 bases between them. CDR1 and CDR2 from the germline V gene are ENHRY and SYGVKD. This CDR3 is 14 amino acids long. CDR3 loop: CAISVGGNDQPQHF. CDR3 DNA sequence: TGTGCCATCAGTGTTGGGGGGAACGATCAGCCCCAGCATTTT.

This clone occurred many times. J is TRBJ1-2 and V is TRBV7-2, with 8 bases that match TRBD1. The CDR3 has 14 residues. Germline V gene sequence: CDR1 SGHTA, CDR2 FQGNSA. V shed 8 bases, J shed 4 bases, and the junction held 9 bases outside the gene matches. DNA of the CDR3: TGTGCCAGCGCCTTGGGGCAGGGGGCCTATGGCTACACCTTC. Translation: CASALGQGAYGYTF.

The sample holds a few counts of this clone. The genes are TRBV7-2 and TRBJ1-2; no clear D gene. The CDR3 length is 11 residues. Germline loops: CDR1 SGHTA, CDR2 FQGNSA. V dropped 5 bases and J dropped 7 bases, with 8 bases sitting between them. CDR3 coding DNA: TGTGCCAGCAGCCCTACGGCTGGCTACACCTTC. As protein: CASSPTAGYTF.

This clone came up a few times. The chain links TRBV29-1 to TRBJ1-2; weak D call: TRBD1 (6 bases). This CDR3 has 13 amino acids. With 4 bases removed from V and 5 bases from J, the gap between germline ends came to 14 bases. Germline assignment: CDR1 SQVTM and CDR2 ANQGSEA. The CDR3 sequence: CSVVQGLGYGYTF. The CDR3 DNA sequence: TGCAGCGTTGTTCAGGGGCTAGGATATGGCTACACCTTC.

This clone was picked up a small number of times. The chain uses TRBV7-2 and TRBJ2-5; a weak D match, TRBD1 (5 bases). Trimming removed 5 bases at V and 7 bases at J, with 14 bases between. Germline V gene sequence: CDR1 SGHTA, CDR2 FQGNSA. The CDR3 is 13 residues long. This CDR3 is CASSTEGAGTQYF. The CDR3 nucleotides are TGTGCCAGCAGCACAGAAGGGGCAGGGACCCAGTACTTC.

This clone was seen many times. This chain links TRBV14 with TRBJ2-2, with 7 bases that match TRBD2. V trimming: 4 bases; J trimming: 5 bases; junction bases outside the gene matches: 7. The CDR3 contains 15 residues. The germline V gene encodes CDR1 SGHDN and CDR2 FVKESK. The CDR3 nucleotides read TGTGCCAGCAGCCTCCGACTAGCTCGGACCGGGGAGCTGTTTTTT. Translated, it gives CASSLRLARTGELFF.